This TCR beta chain was obtained from a study of technical replicates of blood from a handful of donors. This CDR3 is 13 amino acids long. The J segment lost 7 bases and the V segment lost 6 bases, leaving 8 bases of the junction unmatched. Germline CDR1 SNHLY, CDR2 FYNNEI. The assay was immunoSEQ multiplex PCR, and TCRdb's table has in-frame clones only and misses some. Here the sample spans under 35,000 clones, just over 90% being singletons. This sequence joins TRBV2 and TRBJ1-1, with 7 bases matching TRBD1. The sequence derives from a human donor in good health. Some clones in this sample may be carry-over from other donors' samples. What was sequenced was PBMCs. CDR3: CASRRGGKGEAFF. The CDR3 region has the DNA TGTGCCAGCAGGAGAGGGGGCAAAGGTGAAGCTTTCTTT. Drawing the rest from reference TRBV2 and TRBJ1-1, the complete variable domain is EPEVTQTPSHQVTQMGQEVILRCVPISNHLYFYWYRQILGQKVEFLVSFYNNEISEKSEIFDDQFSVERPDGSNFTLKIRSTKLEDSAMYFCASRRGGKGEAFFGQGTRLTVV.